What follows are 30 T cell receptor beta chains derived from one specimen sequenced in a study of graft-versus-host responses after intestinal transplantation. The antigens for these receptors are not known. Measured with immunoSEQ multiplex PCR; TCRdb has only the in-frame clones, and not every one. The table has tens of thousands of clones, about 93% seen once. The material sequenced was unstimulated CD8+ T cells sorted from spleen or lymph node cells, taken before intestinal transplant. The receptors originated from a human donor who received an intestinal transplant.

The CDR3 nucleotides are TGCGCCAGCAGCCAAGGCGGAAACAATCAGCCCCAGCATTTT. Translated, it gives CASSQGGNNQPQHF. The chain has TRBV4-1 and TRBJ1-5; D is unresolved. Deletions cut 1 base from V and 3 bases from J, with 7 bases between. The CDR3 contains 14 residues. Germline values: CDR1 MGHRA, CDR2 YSYEKL.

This chain joins TRBV19 and TRBJ2-1; D possibly corresponds to TRBD1 (5 bases). CDR1 and CDR2 (germline): LNHDA, SQIVND (reference sequence). The CDR3 covers 14 residues. V was cut by 3 bases and J by 4 bases, with 10 bases left in between. The CDR3 DNA reads TGTGCCAGTAGTATCAGTGGGGCGTACAATGAGCAGTTCTTC. Its translation: CASSISGAYNEQFF.

The V gene is TRBV7-6, the J gene TRBJ2-5; 9 bases are shared with TRBD1. The end of the DNA aligns better with TRBJ2-7, so the J call may be wrong. Germline V lookup: CDR1 SGHVS, CDR2 FNYEAQ. This CDR3 is built from 15 residues. As DNA, the CDR3 is TGTGCCAGCAGCAACGGACAGGGGCGATCCTACGAGCAGTACTTC. Translation gives CASSNGQGRSYEQYF.

The chain links TRBV14 to TRBJ1-1; the D gene is possibly TRBD1 (5 bases). Germline loops: CDR1 SGHDN, CDR2 FVKESK. V gave up 5 bases and J gave up 1 base, with 14 bases separating them. This CDR3 contains 15 residues. The CDR3: CASSELRGPNTEAFF. CDR3 nucleotide sequence: TGTGCCAGCAGCGAACTGCGGGGCCCGAACACTGAAGCTTTCTTT.

The gene calls are TRBV7-6 and TRBJ2-1, with D tentatively TRBD2 (5 bases). Between the trimmed V and J ends, which lost 1 base and 4 bases, there was a span of 11 bases. Germline V gene lookup returns CDR1 SGHVS and CDR2 FNYEAQ. This CDR3 has 15 residues. This chain's CDR3 is CASSLGAETYNEQFF. CDR3 sequence (DNA): TGTGCCAGCAGCTTAGGAGCGGAGACTTACAATGAGCAGTTCTTC.

This clone was detected once. The chain carries TRBV27 and TRBJ2-7; TRBD2 might be the D (5 bases). The CDR3 sequence is 14 residues long. The V end was cut by 4 bases, the J end by 2 bases, with 12 bases between. Germline V gene sequence: CDR1 MNHEY, CDR2 SMNVEV (reference sequence). The CDR3 is CASSSPSGAYEQYF. DNA for the CDR3: TGTGCCAGCAGTTCCCCCTCCGGGGCCTACGAGCAGTACTTC.

The chain joins TRBV27 to TRBJ2-5; D is perhaps TRBD2 (5 bases). Germline V gene lookup returns CDR1 MNHEY and CDR2 SMNVEV (reference sequence). V was clipped by 4 bases and J by 0 bases, with 15 bases between them. The length of the CDR3 is 16 residues. The CDR3 spells CASSSTSGGYQETQYF. CDR3 coding DNA: TGTGCCAGCAGTTCCACCTCAGGAGGTTACCAAGAGACCCAGTACTTC.

J is TRBJ2-7 and V is TRBV29-1; D possibly uses TRBD1 or TRBD2 (9 bases each). The CDR3 spans 18 residues. The V gene's germline CDR1 is SQVTM and CDR2 ANQGSEA. Trimming left V 6 bases short and J 2 bases short, with 29 bases between. DNA for the CDR3: TGCAGCGTCAGGAACCCGGGACAGGGAGCGGGGGGCCCCTACGAGCAGTACTTC. Protein product: CSVRNPGQGAGGPYEQYF.

The V gene is TRBV5-6, the J gene TRBJ2-1, with D perhaps TRBD2 (6 bases). Germline V lookup: CDR1 SGHDT, CDR2 YYEEEE. Trimming took off 4 bases at V and 9 bases at J, with 11 bases between the two ends. This CDR3 contains 12 residues. The CDR3 nucleotides are TGTGCCAGCAGCCATCTAGCGACTGAGCAGTTCTTC. Its protein product is CASSHLATEQFF.

The V and J genes are TRBV5-6 and TRBJ2-1; TRBD1 might be the D (6 bases). Trimming removed 2 bases at V and 6 bases at J, with 9 bases between. CDR3 size: 13 residues. Germline loops: CDR1 SGHDT, CDR2 YYEEEE. The CDR3 is CASSFRDINEQFF. The CDR3 DNA reads as TGTGCCAGCAGCTTCCGGGACATCAATGAGCAGTTCTTC.

The CDR3 bases are TGTGCCTGCCGACGACAGGGCACCTACGAGCAGTACTTC. It translates to CACRRQGTYEQYF. The chain has TRBV30 and TRBJ2-5; 7 bases agree with TRBD1. The end of the DNA fits TRBJ2-7 better, so the J call may be wrong. Germline CDR1 and CDR2: GTSNPN and SVGIG (reference sequence). The CDR3 has 13 amino acids.

The J gene is TRBJ2-7, the V gene TRBV6-6; 8 bases line up with TRBD2. The trim removed 8 bases at V and 4 bases at J, leaving 13 bases unmatched. The CDR3 runs 15 residues. From germline, CDR1 is MNHNY and CDR2 SVGAGI (reference sequence). CDR3 region: CASEIKPGLVYEQYF. CDR3 bases: TGTGCCAGCGAGATTAAACCGGGACTAGTATACGAGCAGTACTTC.

The chain is built from TRBV4-2 and TRBJ1-2, with D tentatively TRBD1 (5 bases). Deletions cut 0 bases from V and 6 bases from J, with 14 bases between. The CDR3 spans 15 residues. Per germline, CDR1 LGHNA and CDR2 YNFKEQ. CDR3 region: CASSQDLVGANGYTF. Here the CDR3 DNA reads TGTGCCAGCAGCCAAGATTTGGTAGGGGCAAATGGCTACACCTTC.

The J gene is TRBJ2-7, the V gene TRBV4-1; unclear D gene. Germline CDR1 reads MGHRA; CDR2 reads YSYEKL. The CDR3 contains 13 residues. Trimming took off 1 base at V and 10 bases at J, with 14 bases between the two ends. The CDR3 sequence is CASSQGPLAHQYF. The CDR3 DNA follows: TGCGCCAGCAGCCAAGGTCCTTTGGCACACCAGTACTTC.

The chain uses TRBV7-9 and TRBJ2-2; D is undetermined. V shed 5 bases and J shed 5 bases, with 12 bases lying between them. CDR1 is SEHNR and CDR2 is FQNEAQ in the germline V gene (reference sequence). The CDR3 has 14 residues. Here the CDR3 DNA reads TGTGCCAGCAGCCTACCCCTTAGAACCGGGGAGCTGTTTTTT. Protein: CASSLPLRTGELFF.

This chain joins TRBV5-4 and TRBJ1-1, with D hard to call. The V end lost 4 bases, the J end lost 0 bases, and 13 bases lay between the germline ends. Germline CDR1 and CDR2: SGHNT and YYREEE (reference sequence). The CDR3 runs 15 residues. CDR3 coding DNA: TGTGCCAGCAGCCAGTATATGGAGGTGAACACTGAAGCTTTCTTT. Its protein is CASSQYMEVNTEAFF. The full variable domain, completed using reference TRBV5-4 and TRBJ1-1, is ETGVTQSPTHLIKTRGQQVTLRCSSQSGHNTVSWYQQALGQGPQFIFQYYREEENGRGNFPPRFSGLQFPNYSSELNVNALELDDSALYLCASSQYMEVNTEAFFGQGTRLTVV.

The chain links TRBV19 to TRBJ2-7; the D gene is possibly TRBD1 (7 bases). The V gene lost 3 bases and the J gene lost 6 bases, with 18 bases spanning the gap. This CDR3 has 15 residues. The V gene's germline CDR1 is LNHDA and CDR2 SQIVND (reference sequence). Here the CDR3 DNA reads TGTGCCAGTAGTATCATGGCAGGGGGGCCCCTCGAGCAGTACTTC. Its protein product is CASSIMAGGPLEQYF. The variable domain in full, with the rest retrieved from reference TRBV19 and TRBJ2-7, is DGGITQSPKYLFRKEGQNVTLSCEQNLNHDAMYWYRQDPGQGLRLIYYSQIVNDFQKGDIAEGYSVSREKKESFPLTVTSAQKNPTAFYLCASSIMAGGPLEQYFGPGTRLTVT.

The chain employs TRBV11-2 and TRBJ1-1; D unclear. Germline V gives CDR1 SGHAT, CDR2 FQNNGV. Trimming removed 1 base from V and 2 bases from J, with 5 bases in between. The CDR3 is 13 residues long. CDR3 in amino acids: CASSLASNTEAFF. CDR3 DNA sequence: TGTGCCAGCAGCTTAGCCAGTAACACTGAAGCTTTCTTT.

The genes are TRBV9 and TRBJ1-1; tentatively, D is TRBD1 (6 bases). Germline V CDR1 and CDR2: SGDLS, YYNGEE. The CDR3 spans 13 residues. V lost 2 bases and J 13 bases, leaving 18 bases between the germline ends. The chain's CDR3 is CASSVWPGDMGFF. For the CDR3, the DNA is TGTGCCAGCAGCGTTTGGCCAGGGGATATGGGTTTCTTT.

The chain employs TRBV14 and TRBJ2-1, with 11 bases identical to TRBD2. The CDR3 is 17 residues long. CDR1 is SGHDN, CDR2 FVKESK, per germline. V shed 2 bases, J shed 6 bases, and the junction held 9 bases outside the gene matches. The CDR3 is CASSQLLAGVPSNEQFF. CDR3 bases: TGTGCCAGCAGCCAACTACTAGCGGGAGTTCCAAGCAATGAGCAGTTCTTC.

V gene TRBV30 combines with J gene TRBJ1-3; D may be TRBD1 (6 bases). Germline V gene data show CDR1 as GTSNPN and CDR2 as SVGIG (reference sequence). V dropped 4 bases and J dropped 0 bases, with 7 bases sitting between them. The CDR3 length is 13 residues. The CDR3 sequence: CAWNRVSGNTIYF. CDR3 nucleotide sequence: TGTGCCTGGAACAGGGTCTCTGGAAACACCATATATTTT.

The chain recombines TRBV6-5 with TRBJ1-5, with 7 positions matching TRBD1. The CDR3 spans 13 residues. After removal of 6 bases from V and 4 bases from J, the junction contained 3 bases not matched to a gene. Germline V CDR1 and CDR2: MNHEY, SVGAGI. As DNA, the CDR3 is TGTGCCAGCAGCCTACAGGGGAATCAGCCCCAGCATTTT. As protein: CASSLQGNQPQHF.

The CDR3 DNA follows: TGTGCCAGCAGCTTGGGGGAAAGACTAGCGGGAGGAGAGACCCAGTACTTC. This gives the protein CASSLGERLAGGETQYF. The chain recombines TRBV5-8 with TRBJ2-5; 13 nucleotides line up with TRBD2. Looked up from germline, CDR1 is SGHTS and CDR2 is YDEGEE. The CDR3 is 17 amino acids. V trimming: 0 bases; J trimming: 4 bases; junction bases outside the gene matches: 6.

The chain carries TRBV19 and TRBJ1-3; D may be TRBD1 (5 bases). With 3 bases removed from V and 0 bases from J, the gap between germline ends came to 9 bases. The CDR3 runs 15 residues. CDR1 is LNHDA, CDR2 SQIVND, per germline (reference sequence). The CDR3 sequence: CASSMTAFSGNTIYF. DNA of the CDR3: TGTGCCAGTAGTATGACAGCCTTCTCTGGAAACACCATATATTTT.

V usage is TRBV2 and J usage is TRBJ2-7; weak D call: TRBD2 (6 bases). The CDR3 contains 13 residues. Per the germline V gene, CDR1 is SNHLY and CDR2 is FYNNEI. The ends were cut back, 8 bases at V and 3 bases at J, with 14 bases in the middle. The DNA for the CDR3 is TGTGCCAGCGGTACGGGAGTCGGCTACGAGCAGTACTTC. Encoded protein: CASGTGVGYEQYF.

V and J are TRBV5-4 and TRBJ1-2; 8 nucleotides match TRBD1. V shed 3 bases and J 6 bases; nucleotides not matched to a gene: 7. Germline CDR1 reads SGHNT; CDR2 reads YYREEE (reference sequence). CDR3 length: 14 residues. The DNA for the CDR3 is TGTGCCAGCAGCTCCCTTACAGGGGGGGATGGCTACACCTTC. Translation gives CASSSLTGGDGYTF.

The V and J genes are TRBV27 and TRBJ2-7, with TRBD1 matching over 7 bases. J gave up 3 bases and V 9 bases, and 11 bases lay outside the gene matches. Germline V gives CDR1 MNHEY, CDR2 SMNVEV (reference sequence). The CDR3 consists of 14 residues. The CDR3: CASNPRGSYYEQYF. The CDR3 DNA reads TGTGCCAGTAACCCCAGGGGGTCGTACTACGAGCAGTACTTC.

The chain joins TRBV5-4 to TRBJ2-1, with 10 bases aligning to TRBD2. Germline loops: CDR1 SGHNT, CDR2 YYREEE (reference sequence). Trimming at V came to 5 bases and at J to 4 bases, leaving 9 bases not matched to a gene. The CDR3 length is 16 residues. The CDR3 protein is CASSLTGTSVYNEQFF. The CDR3 DNA reads TGTGCCAGCAGTCTTACCGGGACTAGCGTTTACAATGAGCAGTTCTTC.

The chain recombines TRBV29-1 with TRBJ1-1; 7 positions match TRBD1. CDR1 is SQVTM and CDR2 is ANQGSEA in the germline V gene. Trimming at V came to 5 bases and at J to 6 bases, leaving 3 bases not matched to a gene. The CDR3 sequence is 11 residues long. CDR3 nucleotide sequence: TGCAGCGTTACAGGACAGGCTGAAGCTTTCTTT. Translating it yields CSVTGQAEAFF.

This clone appeared once. The chain links TRBV15 to TRBJ1-2; 8 nucleotides match TRBD1. The germline CDR1 and CDR2 sequences are LNHNV and YYDKDF (reference sequence). Trimming took 1 base from V and 7 from J; bases not matched to a gene: 8. This CDR3 is 15 amino acids long. The CDR3 protein is CATSRVDTGGFGYTF. The CDR3 nucleotides are TGTGCCACCAGCAGAGTCGATACAGGGGGGTTTGGCTACACCTTC.